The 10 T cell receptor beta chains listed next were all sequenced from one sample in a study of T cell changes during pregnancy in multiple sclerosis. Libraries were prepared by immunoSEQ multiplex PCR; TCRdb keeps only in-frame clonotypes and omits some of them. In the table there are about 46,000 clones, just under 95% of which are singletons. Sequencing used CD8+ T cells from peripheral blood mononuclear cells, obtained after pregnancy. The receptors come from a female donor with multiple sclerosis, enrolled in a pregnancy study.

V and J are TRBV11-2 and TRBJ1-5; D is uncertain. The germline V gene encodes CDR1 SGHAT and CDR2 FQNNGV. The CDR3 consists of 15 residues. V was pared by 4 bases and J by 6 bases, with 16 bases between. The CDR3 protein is CASSSPGEAGQPQHF. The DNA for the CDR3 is TGTGCCAGCAGCTCGCCCGGAGAGGCGGGTCAGCCCCAGCATTTT.

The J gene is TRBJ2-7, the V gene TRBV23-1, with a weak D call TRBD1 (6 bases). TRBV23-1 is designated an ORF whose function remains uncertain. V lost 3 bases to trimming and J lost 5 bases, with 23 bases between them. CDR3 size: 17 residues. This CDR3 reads CASSQFSYGDIYHEQYF. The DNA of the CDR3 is TGCGCCAGCAGTCAGTTCTCGTATGGGGACATCTACCACGAGCAGTACTTC.

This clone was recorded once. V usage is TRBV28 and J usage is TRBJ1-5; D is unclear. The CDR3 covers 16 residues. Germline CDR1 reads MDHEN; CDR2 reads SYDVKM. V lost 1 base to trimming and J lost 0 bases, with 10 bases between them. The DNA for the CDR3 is TGTGCCAGCAGTTTATACAGAGAGTATAGCAATCAGCCCCAGCATTTT. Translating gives CASSLYREYSNQPQHF.

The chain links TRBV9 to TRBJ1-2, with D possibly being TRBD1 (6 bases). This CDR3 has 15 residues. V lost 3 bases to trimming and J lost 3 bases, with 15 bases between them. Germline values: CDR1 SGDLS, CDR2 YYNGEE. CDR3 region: CASSATRQDYYGYTF. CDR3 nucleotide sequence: TGTGCCAGCAGCGCGACGAGACAGGACTACTATGGCTACACCTTC.

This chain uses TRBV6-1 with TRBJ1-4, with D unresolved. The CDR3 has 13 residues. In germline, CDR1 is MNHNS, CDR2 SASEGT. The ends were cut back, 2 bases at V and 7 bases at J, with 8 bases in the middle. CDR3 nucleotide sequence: TGTGCCAGCAGTGAACTCGGTTTTGAAAAACTGTTTTTT. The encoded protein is CASSELGFEKLFF.

CDR3 bases: TGTGCCAGTAGTATCGGTGCGGGGGGCAACGAGCAGTACTTC. This gives the protein CASSIGAGGNEQYF. The genes are TRBV19 and TRBJ2-7; TRBD2 aligns across 8 bases. This CDR3 region has 14 residues. Germline loops: CDR1 LNHDA, CDR2 SQIVND (reference sequence). V gave up 3 bases and J gave up 5 bases; unmatched junction bases: 6.

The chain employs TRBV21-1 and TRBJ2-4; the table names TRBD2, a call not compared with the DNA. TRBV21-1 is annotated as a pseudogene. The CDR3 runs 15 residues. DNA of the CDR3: TGTGCCAGCAGTCAGCGGGAGGGGGCCAAAAACATTCAGTACTTC. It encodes CASSQREGAKNIQYF.

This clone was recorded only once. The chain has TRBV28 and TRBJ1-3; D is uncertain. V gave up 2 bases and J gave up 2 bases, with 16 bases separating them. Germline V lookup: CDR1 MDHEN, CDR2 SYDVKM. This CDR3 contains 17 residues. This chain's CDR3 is CASSLGREGIPGNTIYF. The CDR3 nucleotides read TGTGCCAGCAGTTTAGGGAGGGAAGGGATCCCTGGAAACACCATATATTTT.

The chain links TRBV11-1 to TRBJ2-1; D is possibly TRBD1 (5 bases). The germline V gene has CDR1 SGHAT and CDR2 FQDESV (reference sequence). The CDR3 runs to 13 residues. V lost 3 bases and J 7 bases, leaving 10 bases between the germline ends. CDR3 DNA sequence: TGTGCCAGCAGCTTTGGGGCTACTAATGAGCAGTTCTTC. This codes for CASSFGATNEQFF. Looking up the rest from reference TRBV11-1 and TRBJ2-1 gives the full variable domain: EAEVAQSPRYKITEKSQAVAFWCDPISGHATLYWYRQILGQGPELLVQFQDESVVDDSQLPKDRFSAERLKGVDSTLKIQPAELGDSAMYLCASSFGATNEQFFGPGTRLTVL.

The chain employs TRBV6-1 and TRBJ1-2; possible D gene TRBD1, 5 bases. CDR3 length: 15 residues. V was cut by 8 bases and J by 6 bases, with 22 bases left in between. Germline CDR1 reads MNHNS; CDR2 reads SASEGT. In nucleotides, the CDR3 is TGTGCCAGCCCGGTGGCAGGGTACTCCTCGGATGGCTACACCTTC. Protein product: CASPVAGYSSDGYTF.